This T cell receptor beta chain is drawn from a study of blood T cell repertoires in COVID-19. In the study overall: Spain, Italy and the United States supplied samples that represented acute and convalescent COVID-19.

The CDR3 totals 14 residues. The trim removed 8 bases at V and 0 bases at J, leaving 7 bases unmatched. Germline CDR1 SGHTA, CDR2 FQGNSA. Using immunoSEQ multiplex PCR, the repertoire was profiled, and TCRdb retains in-frame clones only, with some absent. This sample has some 260,000 clones, with approximately 82% found just once. Sequencing used peripheral blood. This TCR was recovered from a woman in her late teens or twenties with acute or convalescent COVID-19. The genes are TRBV7-2 and TRBJ2-7, with 7 positions matching TRBD2. CDR3 bases: TGTGCCAGCTGCAAGGGAGGGAGCTCCTACGAGCAGTACTTC. Protein: CASCKGGSSYEQYF.